This T cell receptor (beta chain) emerged from a study of blood T cell repertoires in COVID-19. Authors' methods: Nucleated cell number was recorded as an estimate derived from reference gene primer amplification. Profiling relied on immunoSEQ multiplex PCR, and the TCRdb table lists in-frame clones only, not all of them. The V and J calls and clone size were taken over from that table, and D and trimming were inferred from the DNA. The sample holds a few hundred thousand clones, 88% seen once. CDR1 is SGHRS, CDR2 YFSETQ, per germline. This CDR3 spans 14 amino acids. The trim removed 4 bases at V and 3 bases at J, leaving 5 bases unmatched.

The sequencing input was peripheral blood. The receptor was isolated from a woman aged 35 to 49 who had recovered from COVID-19. The genes are TRBV5-1 and TRBJ2-7; 9 bases match TRBD2. The CDR3: CASSAWREGYEQYF. In nucleotides, the CDR3 is TGCGCCAGCAGCGCCTGGCGGGAGGGCTACGAGCAGTACTTC.